Listed below are T cell receptor beta chains from one sample, sequenced in a study of T cell responses to AZD1222 COVID-19 vaccine. Assay: immunoSEQ multiplex PCR; the TCRdb copy retains only in-frame clones and omits some. This sample has about 83,000 clones; approximately 90% occur once, and the top ten carry around 30%. Sequencing was performed on peripheral blood, taken 28 days after the second AZD1222 dose. These receptors were taken from an adult who received the AZD1222 COVID-19 vaccine. The CDR3 runs from the conserved cysteine through the conserved F or W. D genes are given only for firm matches. Expanded clones are given a class, and other clones once, few, many or no size at all.

NA | TRBJ1-5 | TRBV29-1 | NA | CSVAKDSNQPQHF | TGCAGCGTTGCCAAGGATAGCAATCAGCCCCAGCATTTT
NA | TRBJ2-3 | TRBV4-1 | NA | CASSVGTPHTDTQYF | TGCGCCAGCAGCGTCGGGACTCCACACACAGATACGCAGTATTTT
NA | TRBJ1-6 | TRBV28 | TRBD1 | CASTAETGGNSPLHF | TGTGCCAGCACCGCCGAGACAGGGGGTAATTCACCCCTCCACTTT
NA | TRBJ1-6 | TRBV5-5 | TRBD1 | CASSLGQGESPLHF | TGTGCCAGCAGCCTGGGACAGGGGGAATCACCCCTCCACTTT
NA | TRBJ2-2 | TRBV11-3 | NA | CASSLGGGRDTGELFF | TGTGCCAGCAGCTTAGGAGGGGGAAGGGACACCGGGGAGCTGTTTTTT
NA | TRBJ2-1 | TRBV19 | NA | CASSRVDEQFF | TGTGCCAGTAGTAGGGTGGATGAGCAGTTCTTC
NA | TRBJ1-5 | TRBV15 | TRBD1 | CATSSGTVALGPQHF | TGTGCCACCAGCAGTGGGACAGTCGCTTTGGGACCCCAGCATTTT
NA | TRBJ2-7 | TRBV7-9 | NA | CASSRSGVEQYF | TGTGCCAGCAGTCGGTCTGGTGTCGAGCAGTACTTC
once | TRBJ1-4 | TRBV27 | NA | CASSLGAGGREKLFF | TGTGCCAGCAGTTTGGGGGCGGGGGGGCGAGAAAAACTGTTTTTT
NA | TRBJ1-1 | TRBV12-5 | NA | CASGLVLGSVVDTEAFF | TGTGCTAGTGGTTTGGTATTGGGGTCCGTAGTGGACACTGAAGCTTTCTTT
NA | TRBJ1-3 | TRBV19 | TRBD1 | CASETGAGNTIYF | TGTGCCAGTGAGACAGGGGCCGGAAACACCATATATTTT
once | TRBJ1-2 | TRBV28 | NA | CASSSGYGYTF | TGTGCCAGCAGTTCGGGCTATGGCTACACCTTC
NA | TRBJ1-3 | TRBV11-2 | TRBD1 | CASSLKGQGAGNTIYF | TGTGCCAGCAGCTTAAAAGGACAGGGGGCAGGAAACACCATATATTTT
NA | TRBJ1-6 | TRBV7-6 | NA | CASRERLNSPLHF | TGTGCCAGCAGAGAACGCCTAAATTCACCCCTCCACTTT
NA | TRBJ2-2 | TRBV2 | TRBD2 | CASSERSGRLTGELFF | TGTGCCAGCAGTGAACGTAGCGGGAGGCTAACCGGGGAGCTGTTTTTT
NA | TRBJ2-7 | TRBV29-1 | NA | CSVGDLGSYEQYF | TGCAGCGTTGGTGACCTGGGTTCCTACGAGCAGTACTTC
NA | TRBJ2-7 | TRBV30 | TRBD1 | CAWRGTGGAYEQYF | TGTGCCTGGAGAGGGACAGGGGGCGCGTACGAGCAGTACTTC
NA | TRBJ2-2 | TRBV6-7 | TRBD2 | CASTAGGCPADTGELFF | TGTGCCAGCACCGCGGGAGGGTGCCCTGCGGACACCGGGGAGCTGTTTTTT
few | TRBJ2-7 | TRBV11-2 | NA | CASSSLRGASYEQYF | TGTGCCAGCAGCTCCCTCCGGGGGGCGAGCTACGAGCAGTACTTC
NA | TRBJ1-5 | TRBV23-1 | TRBD1 | CASSQLRTGGNQPQHF | TGCGCCAGCAGTCAGCTAAGGACAGGGGGCAATCAGCCCCAGCATTTT
NA | TRBJ2-7 | TRBV4-1 | NA | CASTPGGAGSSYEQYF | TGCGCCAGCACCCCCGGCGGGGCGGGGAGCTCCTACGAGCAGTACTTC
NA | TRBJ2-7 | TRBV5-5 | NA | CASSTRQESSYEQYF | TGTGCCAGCAGTACTCGGCAGGAAAGCTCCTACGAGCAGTACTTC
NA | TRBJ1-2 | TRBV29-1 | NA | CTVGTSGYTF | TGCACCGTTGGCACCTCTGGCTACACCTTC
few | TRBJ1-2 | TRBV19 | TRBD1 | CASTSGQGFWGYTF | TGTGCCAGTACCTCGGGACAGGGCTTTTGGGGCTACACCTTC
few | TRBJ2-7 | TRBV7-9 | NA | CASSSDKFGSYEQYF | TGTGCCAGCAGCTCGGACAAGTTCGGGAGCTACGAGCAGTACTTC
NA | TRBJ2-1 | TRBV18 | TRBD2 | CASSTTSGRSNEQFF | TGTGCCAGCTCAACGACTAGCGGGAGAAGCAATGAGCAGTTCTTC
NA | TRBJ2-2 | TRBV10-1 | NA | CASELNGELFF | TGCGCCTCCGAATTGAACGGGGAGCTGTTTTTT
NA | TRBJ1-3 | TRBV5-1 | NA | CASSSGTPRSGNTIYF | TGCGCCAGCAGCTCAGGGACACCTCGCTCTGGAAACACCATATATTTT
NA | TRBJ1-1 | TRBV5-1 | TRBD1 | CASSHRTGGSVNEAFF | TGCGCCAGCAGCCACCGGACAGGGGGTAGTGTCAATGAAGCTTTCTTT
NA | TRBJ2-1 | TRBV27 | NA | CASSLSSRKQSYNEQFF | TGTGCCAGCAGTTTATCCAGCCGGAAACAATCCTACAATGAGCAGTTCTTC
NA | TRBJ2-7 | TRBV6-5 | NA | CASSYRTAAYEQYF | TGTGCCAGCAGTTACCGAACGGCGGCCTACGAGCAGTACTTC
NA | TRBJ2-3 | TRBV28 | TRBD2 | CASTGAGVVDTQYF | TGTGCCAGCACCGGAGCGGGAGTGGTAGATACGCAGTATTTT
NA | TRBJ1-2 | TRBV2 | NA | CASSGASGAYGYTF | TGTGCCAGCAGTGGGGCTAGTGGGGCCTATGGCTACACCTTC